This is a list of T cell receptor beta chains from one sample in a study of cytomegalovirus exposure and HLA in healthy donors. Repertoires were generated with immunoSEQ multiplex PCR, while TCRdb's copy carries only in-frame clones and drops some. Of 200,000 to 250,000 clones in the sample, over 60% are singletons; the top ten hold 15% to 19%. The sequencing input was PBMCs. Source of these receptors: a middle-aged man in good health and CMV-seronegative. CDR3s include the opening cysteine and the closing phenylalanine or tryptophan. D genes are given only for firm matches. Clone size is given for some rows only: seen once, a few or many times, or a class if the clone is expanded.

TRBJ2-1,-,TRBV4-1,TRBD2,TGCGCCAGCAGCCAAGATATAGGGAGGCTAGCGGGGGGTTACAATGAGCAGTTCTTC,CASSQDIGRLAGGYNEQFF
TRBJ2-2,-,TRBV6-5,-,TGTGCCAGCAGTTATCGGGACACCGGGGAGCTGTTTTTT,CASSYRDTGELFF
TRBJ2-7,-,TRBV5-1,TRBD2,TGCGCCAGCAACGTAGGGGGACTAGCGTACGAGCAGTACTTC,CASNVGGLAYEQYF
TRBJ1-4,-,TRBV4-1,TRBD1,TGCGCCAGCAGCCTAGACAGGGCAACTAATGAAAAACTGTTTTTT,CASSLDRATNEKLFF
TRBJ2-7,-,TRBV7-9,-,TGTGCCAGCAGCTCCGGGATGCCCTACGAGCAGTACTTC,CASSSGMPYEQYF
TRBJ2-1,-,TRBV9,TRBD2,TGTGCCAGCAGCGTAGATTTCGTCCGGGGAGGAACTAGCGGAGGCGATGAGCAGTTCTTC,CASSVDFVRGGTSGGDEQFF
TRBJ2-7,-,TRBV27,-,TGTGCCAGCAGTTCCTTGTCTGACAGACGGGAGCAGTACTTC,CASSSLSDRREQYF
TRBJ2-5,few,TRBV21-1,-,TGTGCCAGCAGCAAAGGTCCCAGGGGGCCGGAAGAGACCCAGTACTTC,CASSKGPRGPEETQYF
TRBJ1-1,-,TRBV14,-,TGTGCCAGCAGCCAAGATCTAGGGGTAGTGAACACTGAAGCTTTCTTT,CASSQDLGVVNTEAFF
TRBJ1-1,-,TRBV29-1,-,TGCAGCTCCCAGGATGGAACTTTCTTT,CSSQDGTFF
TRBJ1-1,-,TRBV6-6,-,TGTGCCAGCAGTTACTCGAGACTGGGAGGTAAAACTGAAGCTTTCTTT,CASSYSRLGGKTEAFF
TRBJ2-7,once,TRBV7-9,-,TGTGCCAGCAGCCTCACAGAGTTCCCCTACGAGCAGTACTTC,CASSLTEFPYEQYF
TRBJ1-1,few,TRBV29-1,TRBD1,TGCAGCGCTAAAAGGGGGGACAGGGGGATTGAAGCTTTCTTT,CSAKRGDRGIEAFF
TRBJ2-3,-,TRBV14,-,TGTGCCAGCAGCCAGGGTCGGGATGCAGATACGCAGTATTTT,CASSQGRDADTQYF
TRBJ1-2,-,TRBV6-1,-,TGTGCCAGCAGTGAAGCAGGGGTTGGCTACACCTTC,CASSEAGVGYTF
TRBJ1-6,-,TRBV18,TRBD1,TGTGCCAGCTCACCTGGGGGACAGCGTAATTCACCCCTCCACTTT,CASSPGGQRNSPLHF
TRBJ1-6,once,TRBV5-6,-,TGTGCCAGCAGCTTCGAAGCCAGGGCGGCTTCACCCCTCCACTTT,CASSFEARAASPLHF
TRBJ1-1,once,TRBV29-1,-,TGCAGCGTTGCTTCGTTCGGGGCTGAAGCTTTCTTT,CSVASFGAEAFF
TRBJ1-5,few,TRBV30,-,TGTGCCTGGAGTGAAAGACAGTTCCCAAATCAGCCCCAGCATTTT,CAWSERQFPNQPQHF
TRBJ2-5,-,TRBV5-1,TRBD2,TGCGCCAGCAGCTCCATAGCGGGGGGAGGTGAGACCCAGTACTTC,CASSSIAGGGETQYF
TRBJ1-3,once,TRBV11-2,-,TGTGCCAGCAGCTCCAACAGGGTAGCAGGAAACACCATATATTTT,CASSSNRVAGNTIYF
TRBJ2-7,-,TRBV5-8,-,TGTGCCAGCAGCGCCATGGGCCTGGGTTACGAGCAGTACTTC,CASSAMGLGYEQYF
TRBJ2-5,-,TRBV6-5,-,TGTGCCAGCAGTTCCCGAGAGACCCAGTACTTC,CASSSRETQYF
TRBJ2-1,-,TRBV7-3,-,TGTGCCAGCAGCTTAGCTGGGCGGGTCTCCTACAATGAGCAGTTCTTC,CASSLAGRVSYNEQFF
TRBJ2-1,-,TRBV19,TRBD2,TGTGCCAGCCGCTCCCTAGCGGGAGGGCACAATGAGCAGTTCTTC,CASRSLAGGHNEQFF
TRBJ2-7,-,TRBV6-1,-,TGTGCCAGCAGTGGAGAGAGCTTCTCGTACGAGCAGTACTTC,CASSGESFSYEQYF
TRBJ2-4,-,TRBV5-1,-,TGCGCCAGCAGCTTGGTGGGGACATCACTAGCCAAAAACATTCAGTACTTC,CASSLVGTSLAKNIQYF
TRBJ1-3,-,TRBV29-1,-,TGCAGCGTTGAGGGGGGCTCTGGAAACACCATATATTTT,CSVEGGSGNTIYF
TRBJ1-5,-,TRBV7-2,TRBD1,TGTGCCAGCAGCACGACGGGACAGGTCGATCAGCCCCAGCATTTT,CASSTTGQVDQPQHF
TRBJ1-2,-,TRBV7-9,-,TGTGCCAGCAGCTTAAATCTGCGACAGGCGGGTGGCTACACCTTC,CASSLNLRQAGGYTF
TRBJ1-1,few,TRBV7-3,TRBD1,TGTGCCAGCAGCAGACAGGGGAACACTGAAGCTTTCTTT,CASSRQGNTEAFF
TRBJ1-4,-,TRBV25-1,-,TGTGCCAGCAGTGAGGGGGCGAGGGAAAAACTGTTTTTT,CASSEGAREKLFF
TRBJ1-2,-,TRBV9,TRBD1,TGTGCCAGCAGCTCCCGGACAGGGCTCGTATATGGCTACACCTTC,CASSSRTGLVYGYTF
TRBJ2-5,-,TRBV7-9,TRBD2,TGTGCCAGCAGCTTGGGCGGGAGGGGTGGAGAGACCCAGTACTTC,CASSLGGRGGETQYF
TRBJ2-7,-,TRBV28,TRBD1,TGTGCCAGCAGTTGGACAGGGAGCTCCTACGAGCAGTACTTC,CASSWTGSSYEQYF
TRBJ1-2,-,TRBV7-9,TRBD1,TGTGCCAGCAGCTCGGGACAGATTAACTATGGCTACACCTTC,CASSSGQINYGYTF
TRBJ1-5,-,TRBV9,TRBD1,TGTGCCAGCAGCCCGGGACAGGGAGGTCAGCCCCAGCATTTT,CASSPGQGGQPQHF
TRBJ2-3,-,TRBV19,TRBD2,TGTGCCAGTAGTCGAGCGGGAGTGAGTACAGATACGCAGTATTTT,CASSRAGVSTDTQYF
TRBJ2-2,-,TRBV2,TRBD2,TGTGCCAGCAGTGAAGGACTAGCGGGAGCCACCGGGGAGCTGTTTTTT,CASSEGLAGATGELFF
TRBJ2-7,-,TRBV7-8,TRBD2,TGTGCCAGCAGCCGGGGCGGGACTAGCGCCTACGAGCAGTACTTC,CASSRGGTSAYEQYF
TRBJ2-7,-,TRBV9,-,TGTGCCAGCGGGGCGGAAGGGAAGGGGTCCGAGCAGTACTTC,CASGAEGKGSEQYF
TRBJ1-1,-,TRBV7-8,TRBD1,TGTGCCAGCAGCTTAGAGACAGGGAGGTCTGAAGCTTTCTTT,CASSLETGRSEAFF
TRBJ1-1,-,TRBV6-5,-,TGTGCCAGCAGTTATGGGCAGGCCCTAATGAACACTGAAGCTTTCTTT,CASSYGQALMNTEAFF
TRBJ2-7,-,TRBV9,TRBD2,TGTGCCAGCAGCGTAGAGGCGGGAGGGCCGGTCGAGCAGTACTTC,CASSVEAGGPVEQYF
TRBJ2-7,-,TRBV29-1,TRBD2,TGCAGCGTTGTAGCGGGTCCCGAGCAGTACTTC,CSVVAGPEQYF
TRBJ2-1,-,TRBV2,-,TGTGCCAGCAGTGAACTCGCTATTGATGAGCAGTTCTTC,CASSELAIDEQFF
TRBJ1-2,-,TRBV11-2,TRBD1,TGTGCCAGCAGCTTAGGGGGGACAGGATCTGGCTACACCTTC,CASSLGGTGSGYTF
TRBJ2-1,-,TRBV5-6,TRBD2,TGTGCCAGCAGCTTATGGACGGGCGGGGGGTCCTACAATGAGCAGTTCTTC,CASSLWTGGGSYNEQFF
TRBJ1-5,-,TRBV4-1,-,TGCGCCAGCAGCCAAGAGTACAGGAGCCGTCAGCCCCAGCATTTT,CASSQEYRSRQPQHF
TRBJ2-7,-,TRBV20-1,-,TGCAGACAGGGATATTTGGACGAGCAGTACTTC,CRQGYLDEQYF
TRBJ2-7,-,TRBV14,TRBD2,TGTGCCAGCAGCCAATCGACTAGCGGGTACTCCTACGAGCAGTACTTC,CASSQSTSGYSYEQYF
TRBJ1-6,-,TRBV5-4,-,TGTGCCAGCAGCCGGATGGGGGCCCTCGTTTCCTATAATTCACCCCTCCACTTT,CASSRMGALVSYNSPLHF
TRBJ2-7,-,TRBV4-3,-,TGCGCCAGCAGCCCCCGACAGTCTAGTGAGCAGTACTTC,CASSPRQSSEQYF
TRBJ2-1,-,TRBV4-2,TRBD1,TGTGCCAGCAGCCTAAACAGGGGGAATGAGCAGTTCTTC,CASSLNRGNEQFF
TRBJ1-6,few,TRBV9,-,TGTGCCAGCAGCGGGGCCGGGGGGAGGCGTAATTCACCCCTCCACTTT,CASSGAGGRRNSPLHF
TRBJ2-3,-,TRBV30,TRBD1,TGTGCCTGGAGTATTACAACAGGGGCAGATACGCAGTATTTT,CAWSITTGADTQYF
TRBJ2-1,-,TRBV7-2,-,TGTGCCAGCAGCTTAACTACCTCTGAGCAGTTCTTC,CASSLTTSEQFF
TRBJ2-7,-,TRBV18,TRBD2,TGTGCCAGCTCACGATCGCGGGAGGGCCACGAGCAGTACTTC,CASSRSREGHEQYF
TRBJ1-6,few,TRBV4-3,-,TGCGCCAGCAGCCAGGCATGGGGGCCTCATAATTCACCCCTCCACTTT,CASSQAWGPHNSPLHF
TRBJ2-3,-,TRBV7-6,TRBD1,TGTGCCAGCAGCCCAAAGTTCAGGGGGCTGCCAGATACGCAGTATTTT,CASSPKFRGLPDTQYF